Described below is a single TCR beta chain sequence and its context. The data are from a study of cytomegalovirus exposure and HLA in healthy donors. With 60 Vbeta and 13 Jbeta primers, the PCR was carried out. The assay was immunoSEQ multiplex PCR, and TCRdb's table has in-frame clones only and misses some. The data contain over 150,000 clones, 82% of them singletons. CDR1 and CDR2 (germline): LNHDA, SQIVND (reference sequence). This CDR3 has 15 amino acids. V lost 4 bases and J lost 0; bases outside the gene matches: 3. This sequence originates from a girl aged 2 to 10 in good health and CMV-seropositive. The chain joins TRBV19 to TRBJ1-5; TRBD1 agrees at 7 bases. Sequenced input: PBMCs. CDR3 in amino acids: CASSKTGSSNQPQHF. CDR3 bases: TGTGCCAGTAGTAAGACAGGGAGTAGCAATCAGCCCCAGCATTTT.